This is a list of T cell receptor beta chains from one sample in a study of T-cell memory formation after mild COVID-19. TCRdb redid the calling of the 5' RACE reads with MiXCR, one entry per CDR3 protein. The table records over 350,000 distinct CDR3 sequences, 20% to 25% of them present only once. Sequenced sample: PBMCs or a T cell subset sorted from them (not recorded which). Receptors were obtained from an adult woman who had mild COVID-19 (a few samples of this study predate the infection). Cell type and time point are not known. Both conserved end residues are part of each CDR3. A D gene is named only where the DNA matches it firmly. Clone size is not always given. Where it is, it says once, few, many or a class for expanded clones.

J,size,D,V,DNA,CDR3
TRBJ2-1,many,NA,TRBV18,TGTGCCAGCTCACTACAATCCTACAATGAGCAGTTCTTC,CASSLQSYNEQFF
TRBJ2-3,NA,TRBD2,TRBV29-1,TGCAGCGTTGGGGGCGGGGGGAAAACAGATACGCAGTATTTT,CSVGGGGKTDTQYF
TRBJ2-3,NA,TRBD2,TRBV20-1,TGCAGTGCTAGAGCTCTAGCGGGAAACACAGATACGCAGTATTTT,CSARALAGNTDTQYF
TRBJ2-2,few,TRBD1,TRBV5-1,TGCGCCAGCAGCACCGGACAGGGGGTCACCGGGGAGCTGTTTTTT,CASSTGQGVTGELFF
TRBJ1-2,NA,NA,TRBV7-9,TGTGCCAGCAGCTTAGGCAGGGTGAACTATGGCTACACCTTC,CASSLGRVNYGYTF
TRBJ1-6,few,NA,TRBV11-2,TGTGCCAGCAGCTTAGTTGGGCCGCCTACACACTTT,CASSLVGPPTHF
TRBJ2-7,NA,NA,TRBV28,TGTGCCACTATGAGCGAGCAGTACTTC,CATMSEQYF
TRBJ2-1,few,NA,TRBV29-1,TGCAGCGTCACCACCCGATCAGGGCCGGGTGAGCAGTTCTTC,CSVTTRSGPGEQFF
TRBJ1-2,few,NA,TRBV20-1,TGCAGTGCTACTATAGCAGCGGGTCTCGCCTATGGCTACACCTTC,CSATIAAGLAYGYTF
TRBJ1-1,many,NA,TRBV7-8,TGTGCCAGCAGCCCAAACTTCCGGGACTCCTTAAACACTGAAGCTTTCTTT,CASSPNFRDSLNTEAFF
TRBJ2-2,NA,TRBD1,TRBV24-1,TGTGCCACCAGTGATTTGACGGGGACAGGGGGTATCGGGGAGCTGTTTTTT,CATSDLTGTGGIGELFF
TRBJ1-1,NA,NA,TRBV7-2,TGTGCCAGCAGCGGAACAGGGATTGTGAACACTGAAGCTTTCTTT,CASSGTGIVNTEAFF
TRBJ2-7,once,TRBD2,TRBV27,TGTGCCAGCACCCCTAGAGGGAGGGCTCACGAGCAGTACTTC,CASTPRGRAHEQYF
TRBJ1-4,few,TRBD1,TRBV5-4,TGTGCCAGCAGCAAGACAGGGAGCAGTGAAAAACTGTTTTTT,CASSKTGSSEKLFF
TRBJ1-2,few,TRBD1,TRBV5-6,TGTGCCAGCAGCACCTCAGGGGGCTATGGCTACACCTTC,CASSTSGGYGYTF
TRBJ1-2,NA,NA,TRBV7-8,TGTGCCAGCAGCTTAATCCGGGAGGACTATGGCTACACCTTC,CASSLIREDYGYTF
TRBJ1-5,NA,NA,TRBV4-2,TGTGCCAGCAGCCAAGACGGGGAGGGCAATCAGCCCCAGCATTTT,CASSQDGEGNQPQHF
TRBJ1-2,few,NA,TRBV12-3/TRBV12-4,TGTGCCAGCAGTTTTGAGGGGATGGGTGGCTACACCTTC,CASSFEGMGGYTF
TRBJ2-7,few,TRBD2,TRBV3-1,TGTGCCAGCAGCCAAGTCGCCAGCGGGAGAGGGGTCGAGCAGTACTTC,CASSQVASGRGVEQYF
TRBJ2-5,NA,NA,TRBV12-3/TRBV12-4,TGTGCCAGCAGGGGGCTTGGGGGCCCCTCCCAAGAGACCCAGTACTTC,CASRGLGGPSQETQYF
TRBJ1-2,NA,NA,TRBV29-1,TGCAGCGTTGAAGGAATCGACTATGGCTACACCTTC,CSVEGIDYGYTF
TRBJ1-2,few,NA,TRBV5-1,TGCGCCAGCAGCTTGGTGCCAGGGACGAACTATGGCTACACCTTC,CASSLVPGTNYGYTF
TRBJ2-3,many,NA,TRBV5-1,TGCGCCAGCAGCCCCCGGACTAGCACAGATACGCAGTATTTT,CASSPRTSTDTQYF
TRBJ2-7,few,NA,TRBV6-2/TRBV6-3,TGTGCCAGCAGGTGGAGTTACGAGCAGTACTTC,CASRWSYEQYF
TRBJ2-1,many,NA,TRBV12-3/TRBV12-4,TGTGCCAGCAGTTTGTCTAGGTCGGTAAATGAGCAGTTCTTC,CASSLSRSVNEQFF
TRBJ2-3,NA,TRBD1,TRBV12-3/TRBV12-4,TGTGCCAGCAGGAAGGGGGCGGTTAGCACAGATACGCAGTATTTT,CASRKGAVSTDTQYF
TRBJ2-1,NA,TRBD1,TRBV11-1,TGTGCCAGCAGCGTGACCCCGGACAGGGGGCATGAGCAGTTCTTC,CASSVTPDRGHEQFF
TRBJ2-7,NA,TRBD2,TRBV5-5,TGTGCCAGCAGCTTAAGGACCGGGACTAGACTCAACGAGCAGTACTTC,CASSLRTGTRLNEQYF
TRBJ1-5,few,NA,TRBV30,TGTGCCTGGAGTGTTAGGAGGAATCAGCCCCAGCATTTT,CAWSVRRNQPQHF
TRBJ2-5,few,NA,TRBV11-2,TGTGCCAGCACCTCGAACCCCCAAGAGACCCAGTACTTC,CASTSNPQETQYF
TRBJ1-2,few,NA,TRBV29-1,TGCAGCGTTGAAGATCCTGGGGAAGGGAACTATGGCTACACCTTC,CSVEDPGEGNYGYTF
TRBJ1-4,once,NA,TRBV2,TGTGCCAGCAGTGAAGACCCCGGACCAGCAACTAATGAAAAACTGTTTTTT,CASSEDPGPATNEKLFF
TRBJ2-2,once,NA,TRBV25-1,TGTGCCAGCAGTGGGTCAGTCTTAAGTCTAGGCGGGGAGCTGTTTTTT,CASSGSVLSLGGELFF
TRBJ2-7,few,TRBD1,TRBV5-1,TGCGCCAGCAGCTTGGACAGGGGGTATGGCTACGAGCAGTACTTC,CASSLDRGYGYEQYF
TRBJ2-7,few,TRBD2,TRBV12-3/TRBV12-4,TGTGCCAGCAGTTTATACGTAGCGGGGGGGTCCTCCTACGAGCAGTACTTC,CASSLYVAGGSSYEQYF
TRBJ1-2,few,NA,TRBV19,TGTGCCAGTAGTCTATGGGGGCCTACCTATGGCTACACCTTC,CASSLWGPTYGYTF
TRBJ2-1,NA,NA,TRBV7-6,TGTGCCAGCACCCATAAGGGCGGAAACAATGAGCAGTTCTTC,CASTHKGGNNEQFF
TRBJ2-5,few,NA,TRBV5-1,TGCGCCAGCAGCTTGGTCCGGACTCCCCAAGAGACCCAGTACTTC,CASSLVRTPQETQYF
TRBJ2-5,NA,NA,TRBV2,TGTGCCAGCAGTTGGTGGAGAGAGACCCAGTACTTC,CASSWWRETQYF
TRBJ1-1,few,NA,TRBV7-2,TGTGCCAGCAGCTTAGGGACAAGTTACAAAGAAGCTTTCTTT,CASSLGTSYKEAFF
TRBJ2-1,few,NA,TRBV7-2,TGTGCCAGCAGCGCCGGACTATTCAGTGAGCAGTTCTTC,CASSAGLFSEQFF
TRBJ2-5,NA,NA,TRBV12-3/TRBV12-4,TGTGCCACCTCGAACAGGGTGAAGACCCAGTACTTC,CATSNRVKTQYF
TRBJ2-1,NA,TRBD2,TRBV15,TGTGCCACCCTTCTTAGCGGGAGGGCAAATGAGCAGTTCTTC,CATLLSGRANEQFF
TRBJ2-2,NA,NA,TRBV10-3,TGTGCCATCAGGGGCGTCGGGTCCACCGGGGAGCTGTTTTTT,CAIRGVGSTGELFF
TRBJ1-1,NA,NA,TRBV29-1,TGCCTCTTTCGGGGTTCGAACACTGAAGCTTTCTTT,CLFRGSNTEAFF
TRBJ2-1,few,TRBD2,TRBV20-1,TGCAGTGCGCCTCGGACTAGCGACTACAATGAGCAGTTCTTC,CSAPRTSDYNEQFF
TRBJ2-7,many,NA,TRBV7-9,TGTGCCAGCAGCCCAGGGGGGGCAGGGGGGCCATCATACGAGCAGTACTTC,CASSPGGAGGPSYEQYF
TRBJ2-7,few,NA,TRBV7-9,TGTGCCAGCAGCCGAGGGGGGGTTTACGAGCAGTACTTC,CASSRGGVYEQYF
TRBJ2-7,few,TRBD2,TRBV5-1,TGCGCCAGCAGCCTGACTAGCGGGTCACCCTACGAGCAGTACTTC,CASSLTSGSPYEQYF
TRBJ2-1,once,NA,TRBV19,TGTGCCAGTACCCTAGGTAGCTCCTACAATGAGCAGTTCTTC,CASTLGSSYNEQFF
TRBJ2-7,NA,NA,TRBV4-1,TGCGCCAGCAGCCAACTCCCGCCGGGACGGGACTCCCAGTACGAGCAGTACTTC,CASSQLPPGRDSQYEQYF
TRBJ1-1,NA,NA,TRBV6-1,TGTGCCAGCAGTGAAGTGGGTTTGGCGGCTGAAGCTTTCTTT,CASSEVGLAAEAFF